The clone carrying this T cell receptor (beta chain) has at least ten counts. This sample is part of a study of regulatory T cells in long-lasting Graves disease. TCR beta libraries were built with iRepertoire HTBI primers and Arm-PCR of CDR3 regions. TCRdb ran MiXCR on the multiplex PCR reads and lists one entry per CDR3 protein. The data show 250,000 to 300,000 distinct CDR3 sequences, 18% seen once. From germline, CDR1 is SGDLS and CDR2 YYNGEE. The CDR3 sequence is 15 residues long. Trimming took 0 bases from V and 5 from J, leaving 12 bases between them. Described time point: newly diagnosed GD, antithyroid drugs for less than 3 months. The TCR library was made from RNA extracted from PBMCs. A further study also used this sample, focusing on T cells in Graves' hyperthyroidism and ophthalmopathy. From that paper: HTBI primers drove first-round RT-PCR of the TCR CDR3.

The chain is built from TRBV9 and TRBJ1-5; D might be TRBD1 (5 bases). This sample comprised peripheral blood mononuclear cells (PBMCs), obtained at new diagnosis, from a patient treated with antithyroid drugs. This clonotype was obtained from a woman in her twenties or thirties with Graves disease. CDR3 region: CASSVEGQDYQPQHF. In nucleotides, the CDR3 is TGTGCCAGCAGCGTAGAGGGGCAGGATTATCAGCCCCAGCATTTT.